The 3 T cell receptor beta chains in this list originate from one sample, sequenced in a study of neoadjuvant anti-PD-1 for oral cavity cancer. The data were produced by immunoSEQ multiplex PCR, yet TCRdb's version contains in-frame clones alone and is incomplete. Among over 80,000 clones listed, roughly four fifths were seen once. Material: PBMCs, obtained before nivolumab (anti-PD-1) treatment. The receptors come from a person aged 35-79 years with oral cavity squamous cell carcinoma.

The V gene is TRBV6-1, the J gene TRBJ2-5; TRBD1 agrees at 7 bases. Trimming removed 2 bases from V and 13 bases from J; junction bases left unmatched: 7. Germline V gene lookup returns CDR1 MNHNS and CDR2 SASEGT. The CDR3 is 12 amino acids. The DNA for the CDR3 is TGTGCCAGCAGTGAACAAGGACAGGAACGGTACTTC. Translating gives CASSEQGQERYF.

The V call is TRBV5-1, the J call TRBJ2-7, with D unclear. The CDR3 spans 12 residues. V was cut by 1 base and J by 4 bases, with 6 bases left in between. Germline CDR1 SGHRS, CDR2 YFSETQ. Written as DNA, the CDR3 is TGCGCCAGCAGCTTGAATGGGTACGAGCAGTACTTC. Its protein is CASSLNGYEQYF.

The rearrangement uses TRBV5-5 and TRBJ2-7; 9 bases map to TRBD1. Germline V gives CDR1 SGHKS, CDR2 YYEKEE (reference sequence). CDR3 length: 14 amino acids. The V and J ends lost 4 bases and 2 bases, in that order; junction bases with no gene match: 4. The CDR3 region has the DNA TGTGCCAGCAGCAACCGGGACAGGGCCTACGAGCAGTACTTC. Translated: CASSNRDRAYEQYF. Filled out from reference TRBV5-5 and TRBJ2-7, the complete variable domain reads DAGVTQSPTHLIKTRGQQVTLRCSPISGHKSVSWYQQVLGQGPQFIFQYYEKEERGRGNFPDRFSARQFPNYSSELNVNALLLGDSALYLCASSNRDRAYEQYFGPGTRLTVT.